This TCR beta chain originates from a study of T-cell memory formation after mild COVID-19. Points from the study as a whole: Contracting CD4+ clones sat mainly in CM and EM; CD8+ in EMRA.

Trimming at V came to 6 bases and at J to 9 bases, leaving 14 bases not matched to a gene. The CDR3 is 14 residues long. Germline V gives CDR1 DFQATT, CDR2 SNEGSKA (reference sequence). About this clonotype itself: What it binds is unknown.

In TCRdb, the 5' RACE reads were re-called with MiXCR into one record per CDR3 protein. The data hold roughly 43,000 distinct CDR3 sequences, with 8.5% to 10% observed a single time. The TCR comes from an adult woman who had mild COVID-19 (a few samples of this study predate the infection). Cell type and time point are not known. J is TRBJ2-1 and V is TRBV20-1, with 7 bases that match TRBD2. The sequencing sample was made of PBMCs or a T cell subset sorted from them (not recorded which). CDR3 loop: CSAIGASGPGEQFF. CDR3 sequence (DNA): TGCAGTGCCATAGGGGCTAGCGGTCCAGGTGAGCAGTTCTTC.